These 28 T cell receptor beta chains share one sample of origin, sequenced in a study of beta chain features in type 1 diabetes. Isolated RNA was reverse transcribed in full, so expressed TCRB transcripts were sequenced. TCRdb's copy holds only in-frame clones and misses some; the assay was immunoSEQ multiplex PCR. Among hundreds of thousands of clones listed, over 11% were seen once. The sample comprised naive CD4+ T cells from blood. These receptors all come from a man aged 25 to 40 in good health.

A note on this clone: Other DNA sequences of this sample code for an identical CDR3. The chain combines TRBV18 with TRBJ1-1; tentative D call: TRBD1 (6 bases). With 3 bases removed from V and 1 base from J, the gap between germline ends came to 9 bases. Germline V gene data show CDR1 as KGHSH and CDR2 as LQKENI. CDR3 length: 14 amino acids. CDR3 DNA: TGTGCCAGCTCACCGGGGGGCGGGAACACTGAAGCTTTCTTT. Its protein is CASSPGGGNTEAFF.

This clone has a handful of counts. CDR3 residues: CASSEANTSGSRQFF. The DNA of the CDR3 is TGTGCCAGCAGTGAAGCGAACACTAGCGGGAGTCGGCAGTTCTTC. The J gene is TRBJ2-1, the V gene TRBV6-1; 11 bases agree with TRBD2. Germline CDR1 reads MNHNS; CDR2 reads SASEGT. The CDR3 length is 15 residues. J was trimmed by 12 bases and V by 0 bases; bases with no gene match: 7.

The chain uses TRBV5-1 and TRBJ2-7, with a tentative D call TRBD1 (5 bases). The CDR3 totals 15 residues. Germline lookup yields CDR1 SGHRS and CDR2 YFSETQ. V gave up 3 bases and J gave up 4 bases, with 17 bases separating them. The CDR3, as DNA: TGCGCCAGCAGCTCCGGGCTTAGGGGTGGTTACGAGCAGTACTTC. The encoded protein is CASSSGLRGGYEQYF. The variable domain in full, completed from reference TRBV5-1 and TRBJ2-7, reads KAGVTQTPRYLIKTRGQQVTLSCSPISGHRSVSWYQQTPGQGLQFLFEYFSETQRNKGNFPGRFSGRQFSNSRSEMNVSTLELGDSALYLCASSSGLRGGYEQYFGPGTRLTVT.

This chain links TRBV5-6 with TRBJ2-3; 8 bases line up with TRBD1. The CDR3 consists of 15 residues. The trim removed 1 base at V and 2 bases at J, leaving 3 bases unmatched. Germline V lookup: CDR1 SGHDT, CDR2 YYEEEE. CDR3 region: CASSLPGQATDTQYF. The CDR3 bases are TGTGCCAGCAGCTTGCCGGGACAGGCCACAGATACGCAGTATTTT.

CDR3 DNA sequence: TGTGCCAGCAGTACATCACAGGTCAATGAGCAGTTCTTC. Translation: CASSTSQVNEQFF. V usage is TRBV5-4 and J usage is TRBJ2-1; a weak D match, TRBD1 (5 bases). V was cut by 5 bases and J by 6 bases, with 12 bases left in between. The CDR3 runs 13 residues. In germline, CDR1 is SGHNT, CDR2 YYREEE (reference sequence).

This rearrangement joins TRBV12-5 to TRBJ2-1; TRBD1 matches at 8 bases. The CDR3 is made up of 18 amino acids. In germline, CDR1 is LGHNT, CDR2 FRNRAP. J gave up 8 bases and V 1 base, and 16 bases lay outside the gene matches. The CDR3 protein is CASGLDPNGTGAKDEQFF. The CDR3 nucleotides read TGTGCTAGTGGTTTGGACCCCAACGGGACAGGTGCTAAGGATGAGCAGTTCTTC.

CDR3 residues: CASSFFGHPAYNEQFF. For the CDR3, the DNA is TGCGCCAGCAGCTTCTTCGGGCACCCAGCTTACAATGAGCAGTTCTTC. The chain links TRBV5-1 to TRBJ2-1; D is ambiguous. V gave up 2 bases and J gave up 4 bases, with 16 bases separating them. This CDR3 region has 16 residues. The germline gives CDR1 SGHRS, CDR2 YFSETQ.

The chain combines TRBV11-3 with TRBJ1-2, with a possible D match to TRBD1 (6 bases). The CDR3 length is 14 residues. Trimming took 1 base from V and 6 from J, leaving 12 bases between them. CDR1 and CDR2 from the germline V gene are SGHNT and YENEEA. CDR3 sequence: CASSLGTETHGYTF. The CDR3 DNA follows: TGTGCCAGCAGCTTAGGGACAGAGACACATGGCTACACCTTC.

This clone has more than one count but fewer than ten. The chain is built from TRBV18 and TRBJ2-1; 11 nucleotides match TRBD2. The V and J ends lost 0 bases and 7 bases, in that order; junction bases with no gene match: 5. The CDR3 has 16 residues. Germline-derived CDR1 and CDR2 are KGHSH and LQKENI. CDR3 residues: CASSPPSLAGVNEQFF. In DNA form, the CDR3 reads TGTGCCAGCTCACCACCGTCACTAGCGGGAGTAAATGAGCAGTTCTTC.

The DNA of the CDR3 is TGTGCCAGCAGCCTCCGGGGGTGGGATACCCAGTACTTC. Translating it yields CASSLRGWDTQYF. The rearrangement uses TRBV9 and TRBJ2-5; maybe TRBD2 (6 bases). Germline V lookup: CDR1 SGDLS, CDR2 YYNGEE. The CDR3 totals 13 residues. The V end was cut by 4 bases, the J end by 8 bases, with 15 bases between.

The V gene is TRBV7-2, the J gene TRBJ2-3; possibly TRBD1 for D (6 bases). This CDR3 region has 15 residues. The germline CDR1 and CDR2 sequences are SGHTA and FQGNSA. The V and J ends lost 0 bases and 2 bases respectively, with 9 bases between them. This chain's CDR3 is CASSLAGQTTDTQYF. As DNA, the CDR3 is TGTGCCAGCAGCTTAGCAGGACAGACCACAGATACGCAGTATTTT.

This clone was counted a few times. The chain joins TRBV14 to TRBJ2-3; D is unresolved. Looked up from germline, CDR1 is SGHDN and CDR2 is FVKESK. This CDR3 spans 12 amino acids. The germline V and J ends were trimmed by 1 base and 6 bases, with 5 bases remaining between them. Here the CDR3 DNA reads TGTGCCAGCAGCCAAGCTGGGGATACGCAGTATTTT. Translated: CASSQAGDTQYF. The variable domain in full, with the rest retrieved from reference TRBV14 and TRBJ2-3, is EAGVTQFPSHSVIEKGQTVTLRCDPISGHDNLYWYRRVMGKEIKFLLHFVKESKQDESGMPNNRFLAERTGGTYSTLKVQPAELEDSGVYFCASSQAGDTQYFGPGTRLTVL.

J is TRBJ2-3 and V is TRBV5-1, with a tentative D call TRBD2 (5 bases). Per the germline V gene, CDR1 is SGHRS and CDR2 is YFSETQ. The CDR3 is 13 amino acids. The ends were cut back, 3 bases at V and 6 bases at J, with 11 bases in the middle. The CDR3 coding sequence is TGCGCCAGCAGCTGGGCAAGGGAGGATACGCAGTATTTT. It encodes CASSWAREDTQYF.

This clone was counted between two and nine times. The chain carries TRBV29-1 and TRBJ2-3; TRBD2 matches at 7 bases. Germline V lookup: CDR1 SQVTM, CDR2 ANQGSEA. V lost 4 bases, J lost 3 bases, and 4 bases stayed unmatched. This CDR3 comprises 13 residues. The CDR3 spells CSVGDYNTDTQYF. In nucleotides, the CDR3 is TGCAGCGTTGGGGACTATAATACAGATACGCAGTATTTT.

This clone was seen a few times. The gene calls are TRBV4-1 and TRBJ2-3, with 8 bases lining up with TRBD2. V lost 4 bases, J lost 7 bases, and 16 bases stayed unmatched. In germline, CDR1 is MGHRA, CDR2 YSYEKL. The CDR3 has 17 amino acids. The CDR3 region has the DNA TGCGCCAGCAGCCCAGGGCCTGGGCGGGGGGTTACATATACGCAGTATTTT. Protein sequence: CASSPGPGRGVTYTQYF.

This clone was found a few times. The chain couples TRBV4-1 to TRBJ2-5, with D tentatively TRBD1 (6 bases). The CDR3 length is 15 residues. CDR1 and CDR2 from the germline V gene are MGHRA and YSYEKL. Between the trimmed V and J ends, which lost 3 bases and 4 bases, there was a span of 15 bases. Here the CDR3 reads CASSHRVQGGETQYF. For the CDR3, the DNA is TGCGCCAGCAGCCATAGGGTCCAAGGGGGAGAGACCCAGTACTTC.

This clone was seen a single time. DNA of the CDR3: TGTGGTTCCGGTGAGGTCTATGGCTACACCTTC. This encodes CGSGEVYGYTF. The chain carries TRBV28 and TRBJ1-2; no definite D call. This CDR3 comprises 11 residues. Germline V lookup: CDR1 MDHEN, CDR2 SYDVKM.

This clone was picked up a small number of times. The V call is TRBV30, the J call TRBJ1-2; a possible D gene is TRBD1 (6 bases). The ends were cut back, 3 bases at V and 8 bases at J, with 16 bases in the middle. Germline lookup yields CDR1 GTSNPN and CDR2 SVGIG (reference sequence). The CDR3 length is 13 residues. CDR3 DNA sequence: TGTGCCTGGAGGCCGGGACCAGGGGCGGGCTACACCTTC. It encodes CAWRPGPGAGYTF.

The chain employs TRBV14 and TRBJ1-1; a weak D match, TRBD1 (5 bases). The V end was cut by 2 bases, the J end by 4 bases, with 14 bases between. This CDR3 region has 15 residues. The V gene's germline CDR1 is SGHDN and CDR2 FVKESK. CDR3 amino acids: CASSQQPLGTTEAFF. CDR3 sequence (DNA): TGTGCCAGCAGCCAACAGCCGCTCGGGACCACTGAAGCTTTCTTT.

This clone was found a few times. The V call is TRBV7-9, the J call TRBJ2-5; no definite D call. Per germline, CDR1 SEHNR and CDR2 FQNEAQ (reference sequence). This CDR3 spans 13 amino acids. V dropped 6 bases and J dropped 1 base, with 9 bases sitting between them. The CDR3 is CASRLGAQETQYF. CDR3 DNA sequence: TGTGCCAGCAGGCTAGGAGCCCAAGAGACCCAGTACTTC. Full variable domain (missing parts from reference TRBV7-9 and TRBJ2-5): DTGVSQNPRHKITKRGQNVTFRCDPISEHNRLYWYRQTLGQGPEFLTYFQNEAQLEKSRLLSDRFSAERPKGSFSTLEIQRTEQGDSAMYLCASRLGAQETQYFGPGTRLLVL.

This chain uses TRBV5-1 with TRBJ1-4; D is uncertain. V was trimmed by 0 bases and J by 3 bases, leaving 6 bases between them. Germline V lookup: CDR1 SGHRS, CDR2 YFSETQ. The CDR3 consists of 14 residues. The CDR3 here is CASSLETANEKLFF. The CDR3 region has the DNA TGCGCCAGCAGCTTGGAAACAGCTAATGAAAAACTGTTTTTT.

This clone turned up a few times. The chain joins TRBV9 to TRBJ2-1; perhaps TRBD1 as D (6 bases). V gave up 3 bases and J gave up 0 bases, with 10 bases separating them. From germline, CDR1 is SGDLS and CDR2 YYNGEE. This CDR3 spans 15 amino acids. The CDR3 DNA reads TGTGCCAGCAGCGACGGACAGAACTCCTACAATGAGCAGTTCTTC. This sequence encodes CASSDGQNSYNEQFF.

The chain has TRBV5-4 and TRBJ2-1; 7 nucleotides match TRBD2. The germline CDR1 and CDR2 sequences are SGHNT and YYREEE (reference sequence). This CDR3 region has 16 residues. The V segment lost 4 bases and the J segment 5 bases; nucleotides outside the gene matches: 12. The CDR3 sequence is CASSPAASGTNNEQFF. Here the CDR3 DNA reads TGTGCCAGCAGCCCCGCGGCTAGCGGTACAAACAATGAGCAGTTCTTC.

The rearrangement links TRBV28 to TRBJ2-4; D tentatively fits TRBD1 or TRBD2 (5 bases each). This CDR3 spans 17 amino acids. CDR1 is MDHEN, CDR2 SYDVKM, per germline. V was pared by 5 bases and J by 0 bases, with 17 bases between. The CDR3 region is CASSPNLWDLAKNIQYF. The CDR3 DNA is TGTGCCAGCAGTCCCAACTTATGGGACCTAGCCAAAAACATTCAGTACTTC.

This chain uses TRBV19 with TRBJ1-6, with D hard to call. The germline gives CDR1 LNHDA, CDR2 SQIVND (reference sequence). The V end lost 1 base, the J end lost 8 bases, and 12 bases lay between the germline ends. The CDR3 contains 15 residues. The CDR3 loop reads CASSIAGVSHSPLHF. The DNA for the CDR3 is TGTGCCAGTAGTATAGCCGGAGTTTCGCATTCACCCCTCCACTTT.

The rearrangement uses TRBV6-1 and TRBJ2-3; 10 bases are shared with TRBD2. Trimming removed 4 bases from V and 3 bases from J; junction bases left unmatched: 16. Germline-derived CDR1 and CDR2 are MNHNS and SASEGT. The CDR3 totals 19 residues. CDR3 DNA sequence: TGTGCCAGCAGTGGAATCCGGAGAGGTAGCGGGAGGTTTACAGATACGCAGTATTTT. Amino acids: CASSGIRRGSGRFTDTQYF.

The rearrangement links TRBV19 to TRBJ1-6; D is undetermined. The V end lost 8 bases, the J end lost 10 bases, and 15 bases lay between the germline ends. The CDR3 has 13 residues. CDR1 and CDR2 (germline): LNHDA, SQIVND (reference sequence). The CDR3: CASRRQVSSPLHF. DNA of the CDR3: TGTGCCAGTCGTCGTCAGGTTTCATCACCCCTCCACTTT.

The chain couples TRBV27 to TRBJ2-7; 7 bases align to TRBD2. The CDR3 loop spans 15 amino acids. V trimming: 4 bases; J trimming: 4 bases; junction bases outside the gene matches: 10. Germline V lookup: CDR1 MNHEY, CDR2 SMNVEV (reference sequence). The CDR3 DNA reads as TGTGCCAGCAGTTCTCGGACTAGTCCCGGGTACGAGCAGTACGTC. Translation gives CASSSRTSPGYEQYV.